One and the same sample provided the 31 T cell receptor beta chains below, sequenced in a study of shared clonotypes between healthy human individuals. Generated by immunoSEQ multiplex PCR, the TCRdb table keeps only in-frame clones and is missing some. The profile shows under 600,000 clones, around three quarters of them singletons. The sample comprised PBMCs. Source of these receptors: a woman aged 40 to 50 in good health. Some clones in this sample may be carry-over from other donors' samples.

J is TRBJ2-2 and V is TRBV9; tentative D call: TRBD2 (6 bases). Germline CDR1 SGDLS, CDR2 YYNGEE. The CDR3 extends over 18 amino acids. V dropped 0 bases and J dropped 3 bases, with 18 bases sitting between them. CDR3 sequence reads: CASSVDFGLARDTGELFF. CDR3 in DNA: TGTGCCAGCAGCGTAGATTTTGGGCTAGCGCGAGACACCGGGGAGCTGTTTTTT.

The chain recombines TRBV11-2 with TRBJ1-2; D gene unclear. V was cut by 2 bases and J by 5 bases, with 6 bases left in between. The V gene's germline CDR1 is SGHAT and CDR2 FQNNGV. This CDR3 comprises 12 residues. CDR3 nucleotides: TGTGCCAGCAGCTTAAGGGAATATGGCTACACCTTC. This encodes CASSLREYGYTF.

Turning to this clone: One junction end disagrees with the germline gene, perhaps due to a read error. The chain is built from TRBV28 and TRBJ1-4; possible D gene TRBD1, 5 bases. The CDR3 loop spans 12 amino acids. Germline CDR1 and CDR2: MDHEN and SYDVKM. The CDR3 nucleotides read TGTGCCAGCAGTTCCCGACAGACCGGGGTGATTTTT. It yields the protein CASSSRQTGVIF.

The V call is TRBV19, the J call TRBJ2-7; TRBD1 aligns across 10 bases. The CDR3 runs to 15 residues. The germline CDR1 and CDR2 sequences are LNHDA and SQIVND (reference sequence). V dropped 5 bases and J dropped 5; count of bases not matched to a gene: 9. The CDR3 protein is CASSPTGGDGDEQYF. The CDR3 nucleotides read TGTGCCAGTAGTCCGACAGGGGGCGACGGGGACGAGCAGTACTTC.

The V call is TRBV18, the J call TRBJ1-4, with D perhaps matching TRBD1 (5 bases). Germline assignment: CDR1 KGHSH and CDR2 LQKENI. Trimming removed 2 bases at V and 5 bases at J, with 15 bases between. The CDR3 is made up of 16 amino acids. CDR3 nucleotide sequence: TGTGCCAGCTCACCAGCGGGACGGCGGGCAAATGAAAAACTGTTTTTT. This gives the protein CASSPAGRRANEKLFF.

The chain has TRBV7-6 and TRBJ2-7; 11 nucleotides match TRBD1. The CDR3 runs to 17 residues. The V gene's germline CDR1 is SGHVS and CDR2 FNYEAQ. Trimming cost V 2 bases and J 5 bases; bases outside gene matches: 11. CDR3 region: CASSLYSGTGGSDEQYF. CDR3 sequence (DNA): TGTGCCAGCAGCTTATATTCCGGGACAGGGGGAAGTGACGAGCAGTACTTC.

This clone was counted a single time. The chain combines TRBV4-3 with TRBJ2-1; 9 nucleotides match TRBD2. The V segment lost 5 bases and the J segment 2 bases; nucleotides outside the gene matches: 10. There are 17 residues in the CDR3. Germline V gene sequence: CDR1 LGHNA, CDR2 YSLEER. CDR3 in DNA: TGCGCCAGCAGCGTCCAGGGGCTAGCGGGACCCTACAATGAGCAGTTCTTC. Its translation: CASSVQGLAGPYNEQFF.

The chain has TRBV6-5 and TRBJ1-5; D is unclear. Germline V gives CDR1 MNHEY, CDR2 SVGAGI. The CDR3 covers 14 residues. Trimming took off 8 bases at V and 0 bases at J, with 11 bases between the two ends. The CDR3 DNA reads TGTGCCAGCTCCAAGTGGGCTAGCAATCAGCCCCAGCATTTT. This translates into CASSKWASNQPQHF.

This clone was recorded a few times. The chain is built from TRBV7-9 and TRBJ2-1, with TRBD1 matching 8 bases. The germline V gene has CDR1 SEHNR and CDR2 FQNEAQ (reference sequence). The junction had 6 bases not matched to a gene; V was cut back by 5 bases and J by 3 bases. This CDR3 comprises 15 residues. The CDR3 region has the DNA TGTGCCAGCAGCAATCCCGGGACAGGCTACAATGAGCAGTTCTTC. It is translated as CASSNPGTGYNEQFF.

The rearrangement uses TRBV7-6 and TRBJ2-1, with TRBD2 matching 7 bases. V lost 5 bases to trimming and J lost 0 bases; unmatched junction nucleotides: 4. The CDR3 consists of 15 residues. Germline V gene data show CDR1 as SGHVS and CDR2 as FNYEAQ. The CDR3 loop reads CASSERDSSYNEQFF. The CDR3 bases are TGTGCCAGCAGCGAGCGGGATAGCTCCTACAATGAGCAGTTCTTC.

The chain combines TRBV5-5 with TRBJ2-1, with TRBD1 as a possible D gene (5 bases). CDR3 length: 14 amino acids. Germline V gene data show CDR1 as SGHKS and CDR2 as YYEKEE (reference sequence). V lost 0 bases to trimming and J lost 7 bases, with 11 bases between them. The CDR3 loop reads CASSLAPGPNEQFF. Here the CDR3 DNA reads TGTGCCAGCAGCTTGGCCCCAGGGCCTAATGAGCAGTTCTTC.

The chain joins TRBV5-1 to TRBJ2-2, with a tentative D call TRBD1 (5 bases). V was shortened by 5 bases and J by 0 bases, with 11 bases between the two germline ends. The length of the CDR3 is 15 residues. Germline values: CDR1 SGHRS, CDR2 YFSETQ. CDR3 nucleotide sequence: TGCGCCAGCAGTTCAGGGTGGGCGAACACCGGGGAGCTGTTTTTT. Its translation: CASSSGWANTGELFF. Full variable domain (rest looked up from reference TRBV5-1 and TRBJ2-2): KAGVTQTPRYLIKTRGQQVTLSCSPISGHRSVSWYQQTPGQGLQFLFEYFSETQRNKGNFPGRFSGRQFSNSRSEMNVSTLELGDSALYLCASSSGWANTGELFFGEGSRLTVL.

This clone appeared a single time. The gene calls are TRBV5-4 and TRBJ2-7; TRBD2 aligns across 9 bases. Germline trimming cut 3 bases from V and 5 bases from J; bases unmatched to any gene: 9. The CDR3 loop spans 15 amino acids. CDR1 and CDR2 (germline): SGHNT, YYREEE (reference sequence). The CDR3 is CASSSKEAGGDEQYF. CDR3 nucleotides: TGTGCCAGCAGCTCCAAAGAAGCGGGAGGAGACGAGCAGTACTTC. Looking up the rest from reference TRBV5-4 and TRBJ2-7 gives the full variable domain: ETGVTQSPTHLIKTRGQQVTLRCSSQSGHNTVSWYQQALGQGPQFIFQYYREEENGRGNFPPRFSGLQFPNYSSELNVNALELDDSALYLCASSSKEAGGDEQYFGPGTRLTVT.

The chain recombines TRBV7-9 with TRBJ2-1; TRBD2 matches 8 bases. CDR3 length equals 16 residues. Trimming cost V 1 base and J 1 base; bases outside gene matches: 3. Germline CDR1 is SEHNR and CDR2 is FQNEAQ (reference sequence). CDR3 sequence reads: CASSLGVAGSYNEQFF. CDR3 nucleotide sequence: TGTGCCAGCAGCTTAGGCGTAGCGGGGTCCTACAATGAGCAGTTCTTC. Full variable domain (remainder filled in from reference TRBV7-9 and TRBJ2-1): DTGVSQNPRHKITKRGQNVTFRCDPISEHNRLYWYRQTLGQGPEFLTYFQNEAQLEKSRLLSDRFSAERPKGSFSTLEIQRTEQGDSAMYLCASSLGVAGSYNEQFFGPGTRLTVL.

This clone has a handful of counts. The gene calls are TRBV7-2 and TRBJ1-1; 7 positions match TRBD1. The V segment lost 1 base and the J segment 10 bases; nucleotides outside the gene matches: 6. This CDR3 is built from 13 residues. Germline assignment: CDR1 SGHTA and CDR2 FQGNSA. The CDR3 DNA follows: TGTGCCAGCAGCTTAGGACAGGGAAGGGGAGCTTTCTTT. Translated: CASSLGQGRGAFF.

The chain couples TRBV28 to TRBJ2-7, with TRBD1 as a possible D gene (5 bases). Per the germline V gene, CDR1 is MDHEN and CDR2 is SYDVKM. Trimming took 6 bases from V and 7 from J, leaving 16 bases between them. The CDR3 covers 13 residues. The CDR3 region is CASRADSLGEQYF. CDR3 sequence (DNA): TGTGCCAGCAGGGCCGACAGCCTAGGGGAGCAGTACTTC.

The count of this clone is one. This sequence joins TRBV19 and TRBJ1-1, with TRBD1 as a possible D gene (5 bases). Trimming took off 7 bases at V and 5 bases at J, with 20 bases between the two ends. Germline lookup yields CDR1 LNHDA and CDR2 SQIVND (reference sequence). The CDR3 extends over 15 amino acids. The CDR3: CASTSGRDSRTEAFF. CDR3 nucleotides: TGTGCCAGTACCTCAGGGAGAGACAGCAGAACTGAAGCTTTCTTT. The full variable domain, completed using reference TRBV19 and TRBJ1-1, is DGGITQSPKYLFRKEGQNVTLSCEQNLNHDAMYWYRQDPGQGLRLIYYSQIVNDFQKGDIAEGYSVSREKKESFPLTVTSAQKNPTAFYLCASTSGRDSRTEAFFGQGTRLTVV.

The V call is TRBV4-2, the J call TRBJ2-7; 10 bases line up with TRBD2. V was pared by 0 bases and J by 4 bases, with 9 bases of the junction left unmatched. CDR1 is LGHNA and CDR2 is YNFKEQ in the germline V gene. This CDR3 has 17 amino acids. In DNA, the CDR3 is TGTGCCAGCAGCCAAGATCTGCCTAGCGGGAGACGGTACGAGCAGTACTTC. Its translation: CASSQDLPSGRRYEQYF.

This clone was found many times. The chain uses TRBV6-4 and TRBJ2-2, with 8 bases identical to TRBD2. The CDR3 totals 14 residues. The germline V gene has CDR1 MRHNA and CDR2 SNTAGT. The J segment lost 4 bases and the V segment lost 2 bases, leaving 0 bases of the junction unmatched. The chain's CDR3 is CASSDGTSTGELFF. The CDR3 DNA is TGTGCCAGCAGTGACGGGACTAGCACCGGGGAGCTGTTTTTT.

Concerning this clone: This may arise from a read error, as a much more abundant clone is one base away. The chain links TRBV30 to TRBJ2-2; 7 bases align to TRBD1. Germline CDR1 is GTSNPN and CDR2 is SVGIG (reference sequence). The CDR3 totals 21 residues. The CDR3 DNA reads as TGTACCTGGAGTGTATTTCCGGGACAGCTGATAACGGAAGCGAACACCGGGGAGCTGTTTTTT. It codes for CTWSVFPGQLITEANTGELFF.

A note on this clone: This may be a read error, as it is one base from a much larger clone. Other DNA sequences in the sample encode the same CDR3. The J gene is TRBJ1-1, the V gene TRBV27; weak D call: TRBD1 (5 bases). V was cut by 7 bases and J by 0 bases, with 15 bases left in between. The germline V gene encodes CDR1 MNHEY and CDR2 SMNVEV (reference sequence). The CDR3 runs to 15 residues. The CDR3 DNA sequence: TGTGCCAGCACACCCAGGGTGGCTGTGAACACTGAAGCTTTCTTT. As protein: CASTPRVAVNTEAFF.

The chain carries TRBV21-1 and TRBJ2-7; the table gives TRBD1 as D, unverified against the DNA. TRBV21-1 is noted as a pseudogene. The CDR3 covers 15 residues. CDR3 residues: CASSIRDRAYYEQYF. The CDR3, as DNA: TGTGCCAGCAGCATCCGGGACAGGGCTTACTACGAGCAGTACTTC.

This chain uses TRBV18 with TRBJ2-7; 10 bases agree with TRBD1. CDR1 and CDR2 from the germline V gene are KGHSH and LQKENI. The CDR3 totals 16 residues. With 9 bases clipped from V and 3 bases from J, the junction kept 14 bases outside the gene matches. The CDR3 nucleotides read TGTGCCAGTTCGTTAATGGGACAGGGGACTGGCTACGAGCAGTACTTC. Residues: CASSLMGQGTGYEQYF. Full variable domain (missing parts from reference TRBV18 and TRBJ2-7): NAGVMQNPRHLVRRRGQEARLRCSPMKGHSHVYWYRQLPEEGLKFMVYLQKENIIDESGMPKERFSAEFPKEGPSILRIQQVVRGDSAAYFCASSLMGQGTGYEQYFGPGTRLTVT.

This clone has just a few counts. CDR3 protein: CASTRNPMNTEAFF. CDR3 DNA: TGTGCCAGCACCAGAAACCCCATGAACACTGAAGCTTTCTTT. The chain employs TRBV28 and TRBJ1-1; D is ambiguous. V was trimmed by 7 bases and J by 0 bases, leaving 12 bases between them. CDR1 is MDHEN and CDR2 is SYDVKM in the germline V gene. This CDR3 is built from 14 residues.

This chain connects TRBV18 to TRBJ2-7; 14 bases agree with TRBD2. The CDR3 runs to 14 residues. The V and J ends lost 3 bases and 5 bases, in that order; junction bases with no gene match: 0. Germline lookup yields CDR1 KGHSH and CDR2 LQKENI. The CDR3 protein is CASSPGLAGDEQYF. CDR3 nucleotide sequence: TGTGCCAGCTCACCGGGACTAGCGGGAGACGAGCAGTACTTC.

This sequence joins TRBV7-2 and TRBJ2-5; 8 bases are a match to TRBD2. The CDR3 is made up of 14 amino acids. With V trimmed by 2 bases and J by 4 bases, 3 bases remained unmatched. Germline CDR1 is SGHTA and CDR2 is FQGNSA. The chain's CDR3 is CASSLSGGSETQYF. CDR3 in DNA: TGTGCCAGCAGCTTATCGGGGGGGTCAGAGACCCAGTACTTC.

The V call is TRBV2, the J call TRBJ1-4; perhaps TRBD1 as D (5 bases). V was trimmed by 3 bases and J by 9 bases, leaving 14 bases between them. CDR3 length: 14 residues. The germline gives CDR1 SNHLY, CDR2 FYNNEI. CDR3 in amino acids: CASSDWDGNQKLFF. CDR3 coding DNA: TGTGCCAGCAGTGACTGGGACGGAAATCAAAAACTGTTTTTT.

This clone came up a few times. The CDR3 DNA follows: TGCGCCAGCAGCTTGGCCCCAGGGACAGGGGATGGCTACACCTTC. Amino acids: CASSLAPGTGDGYTF. The gene calls are TRBV5-1 and TRBJ1-2; 10 nucleotides align to TRBD1. Losses at the gene ends were 0 bases for V and 6 bases for J; bases not matched to a gene: 5. Per the germline V gene, CDR1 is SGHRS and CDR2 is YFSETQ. The CDR3 is 15 amino acids.

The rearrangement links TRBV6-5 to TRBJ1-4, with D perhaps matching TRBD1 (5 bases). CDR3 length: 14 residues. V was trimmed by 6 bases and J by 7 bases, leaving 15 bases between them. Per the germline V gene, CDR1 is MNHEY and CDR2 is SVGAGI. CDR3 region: CASRQRGSREKLFF. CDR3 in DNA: TGTGCCAGCAGACAAAGGGGAAGCCGTGAAAAACTGTTTTTT.

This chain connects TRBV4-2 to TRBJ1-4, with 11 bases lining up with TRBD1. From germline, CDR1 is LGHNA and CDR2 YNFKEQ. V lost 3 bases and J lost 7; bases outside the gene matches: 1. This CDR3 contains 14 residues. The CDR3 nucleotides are TGTGCCAGCAGCCAGGGACAGGGGGTTGAAAAACTGTTTTTT. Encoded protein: CASSQGQGVEKLFF.

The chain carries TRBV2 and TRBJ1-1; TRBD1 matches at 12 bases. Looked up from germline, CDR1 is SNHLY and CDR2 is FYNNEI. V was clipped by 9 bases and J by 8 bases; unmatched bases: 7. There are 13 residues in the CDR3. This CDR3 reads CARPGQGASEAFF. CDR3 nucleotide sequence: TGTGCCAGACCGGGACAGGGGGCGTCGGAAGCTTTCTTT.